Presented here are 12 T cell receptor beta chains from one specimen sequenced in a study of T cell responses to AZD1222 COVID-19 vaccine (dated by TCRdb to about 2021). Preparation of the library involved the immunoSEQ multiplex PCR assay. In TCRdb, the immuneACCESS table is reduced to in-frame sequences with V and J assigned. These tables do not hold every clone; where another copy was compared, an unresolved V gene accounts for under half, and the others remain unexplained. This sample comprises 99,000 or so clones, about 85% of them detected only once. The leading ten clones occupy less than 3.5% of the sample. Per the publication, the time point label means: baseline before first vaccination. The material sequenced was peripheral blood, taken on day 0 of AZD1222 vaccination. These receptors all stem from an adult in good health.

The V gene is TRBV2, the J gene TRBJ1-2; a possible D gene is TRBD1 (5 bases). V shed 1 base and J shed 8 bases, with 11 bases lying between them. CDR3 length equals 13 residues. In germline, CDR1 is SNHLY, CDR2 FYNNEI. DNA of the CDR3: TGTGCCAGCAGTGAAGGCAGGGTTCACGGCTACACCTTC. It specifies CASSEGRVHGYTF.

The chain employs TRBV6-2 or TRBV6-3 and TRBJ2-7; D gene uncertain. Trimming took 1 base from V and 3 from J, leaving 10 bases between them. CDR1 MNHEY and CDR2 SVGEGT come from the germline V gene. The CDR3 contains 14 residues. The CDR3 spells CASSYYGGDYEQYV. Here the CDR3 DNA reads TGTGCCAGCAGTTACTACGGTGGGGACTACGAGCAGTACGTC.

This rearrangement joins TRBV19 to TRBJ1-5; 7 bases agree with TRBD1. This CDR3 has 15 amino acids. The J segment lost 4 bases and the V segment lost 7 bases, leaving 10 bases of the junction unmatched. CDR1 LNHDA and CDR2 SQIVND come from the germline V gene (reference sequence). CDR3 sequence: CASIQTGAWNQPQHF. In DNA form, the CDR3 reads TGTGCCAGTATCCAAACAGGGGCCTGGAATCAGCCCCAGCATTTT.

The chain joins TRBV7-6 to TRBJ1-6; 7 bases align to TRBD1. V shed 5 bases and J 7 bases; nucleotides not matched to a gene: 14. The length of the CDR3 is 17 residues. Germline values: CDR1 SGHVS, CDR2 FNYEAQ. The CDR3 coding sequence is TGTGCCAGCAGCGCAACAGGGGAACCGACCCGAAATTCACCCCTCCACTTT. Protein product: CASSATGEPTRNSPLHF.

This rearrangement joins TRBV7-9 to TRBJ1-1, with TRBD1 identical over 7 bases. The CDR3 contains 14 residues. Looked up from germline, CDR1 is SEHNR and CDR2 is FQNEAQ (reference sequence). J was trimmed by 1 base and V by 4 bases; bases with no gene match: 3. CDR3 nucleotides: TGTGCCAGCAGCTCGACAGGGAGGAACACTGAAGCTTTCTTT. The encoded protein is CASSSTGRNTEAFF.

In its sample, this clone was seen a few times. The J gene is TRBJ1-1, the V gene TRBV5-4; 8 nucleotides align to TRBD1. V dropped 3 bases and J dropped 4; count of bases not matched to a gene: 8. Germline-derived CDR1 and CDR2 are SGHNT and YYREEE (reference sequence). The CDR3 has 15 amino acids. The CDR3 DNA sequence: TGTGCCAGCAGCTCCGGACAGGGTCTGGGCACTGAAGCTTTCTTT. It encodes CASSSGQGLGTEAFF.

The J gene is TRBJ2-1, the V gene TRBV11-2; 11 bases align to TRBD2. Germline assignment: CDR1 SGHAT and CDR2 FQNNGV. The CDR3 sequence is 16 residues long. The J segment lost 3 bases and the V segment lost 2 bases, leaving 3 bases of the junction unmatched. The DNA for the CDR3 is TGTGCCAGCAGCTTATGGGGGACTAGCGGCTACAATGAGCAGTTCTTC. It is translated as CASSLWGTSGYNEQFF. The full variable domain, its missing parts supplied by reference TRBV11-2 and TRBJ2-1, is EAGVAQSPRYKIIEKRQSVAFWCNPISGHATLYWYQQILGQGPKLLIQFQNNGVVDDSQLPKDRFSAERLKGVDSTLKIQPAKLEDSAVYLCASSLWGTSGYNEQFFGPGTRLTVL.

With respect to this clone: The junction shows a germline mismatch at one end, possibly a read error. The CDR3: CASSLAGDREIYF. DNA for the CDR3: TGTGCCAGCAGCTTAGCGGGGGACAGAGAAATATACTTC. V usage is TRBV7-8 and J usage is TRBJ1-2; 7 bases are shared with TRBD1. The CDR3 length is 13 residues. The germline V gene has CDR1 SGHVS and CDR2 FQNEAQ.

The V call is TRBV7-6, the J call TRBJ2-7; 7 bases agree with TRBD2. This CDR3 spans 15 amino acids. Losses at the gene ends were 1 base for V and 2 bases for J; bases not matched to a gene: 5. Germline V gene data show CDR1 as SGHVS and CDR2 as FNYEAQ. CDR3 DNA: TGTGCCAGCAGCTTAGGGGGTAGCGGGCCCTACGAGCAGTACTTC. As protein: CASSLGGSGPYEQYF.

This clone was counted at least ten times. The chain is built from TRBV30 and TRBJ1-3; TRBD1 matches at 7 bases. Germline CDR1 GTSNPN, CDR2 SVGIG (reference sequence). This CDR3 comprises 16 residues. V lost 4 bases, J lost 1 base, and 10 bases stayed unmatched. This CDR3 reads CAWTRQGLDSGNTIYF. The CDR3 bases are TGTGCCTGGACCCGACAGGGATTGGATTCTGGAAACACCATATATTTT.

The J gene is TRBJ1-5, the V gene TRBV3-1 (or the pseudogene TRBV3-2); tentative D call: TRBD1 (5 bases). CDR1 and CDR2 from the germline V gene are LGHDT and YNNKEL (reference sequence). The length of the CDR3 is 18 residues. V lost 0 bases, J lost 1 base, and 16 bases lay in between. Here the CDR3 reads CASSQEGWGVKSNQPQHF. CDR3 nucleotides: TGTGCCAGCAGCCAAGAAGGCTGGGGGGTGAAGAGCAATCAGCCCCAGCATTTT.

The rearrangement uses TRBV7-9 and TRBJ1-5; D unresolved. This CDR3 has 12 amino acids. V shed 5 bases and J shed 9 bases, with 11 bases lying between them. CDR1 is SEHNR, CDR2 FQNEAQ, per germline (reference sequence). The CDR3 nucleotides read TGTGCCAGCAGCCCCGGGCCCCGGCCCCAGCATTTT. This gives the protein CASSPGPRPQHF.